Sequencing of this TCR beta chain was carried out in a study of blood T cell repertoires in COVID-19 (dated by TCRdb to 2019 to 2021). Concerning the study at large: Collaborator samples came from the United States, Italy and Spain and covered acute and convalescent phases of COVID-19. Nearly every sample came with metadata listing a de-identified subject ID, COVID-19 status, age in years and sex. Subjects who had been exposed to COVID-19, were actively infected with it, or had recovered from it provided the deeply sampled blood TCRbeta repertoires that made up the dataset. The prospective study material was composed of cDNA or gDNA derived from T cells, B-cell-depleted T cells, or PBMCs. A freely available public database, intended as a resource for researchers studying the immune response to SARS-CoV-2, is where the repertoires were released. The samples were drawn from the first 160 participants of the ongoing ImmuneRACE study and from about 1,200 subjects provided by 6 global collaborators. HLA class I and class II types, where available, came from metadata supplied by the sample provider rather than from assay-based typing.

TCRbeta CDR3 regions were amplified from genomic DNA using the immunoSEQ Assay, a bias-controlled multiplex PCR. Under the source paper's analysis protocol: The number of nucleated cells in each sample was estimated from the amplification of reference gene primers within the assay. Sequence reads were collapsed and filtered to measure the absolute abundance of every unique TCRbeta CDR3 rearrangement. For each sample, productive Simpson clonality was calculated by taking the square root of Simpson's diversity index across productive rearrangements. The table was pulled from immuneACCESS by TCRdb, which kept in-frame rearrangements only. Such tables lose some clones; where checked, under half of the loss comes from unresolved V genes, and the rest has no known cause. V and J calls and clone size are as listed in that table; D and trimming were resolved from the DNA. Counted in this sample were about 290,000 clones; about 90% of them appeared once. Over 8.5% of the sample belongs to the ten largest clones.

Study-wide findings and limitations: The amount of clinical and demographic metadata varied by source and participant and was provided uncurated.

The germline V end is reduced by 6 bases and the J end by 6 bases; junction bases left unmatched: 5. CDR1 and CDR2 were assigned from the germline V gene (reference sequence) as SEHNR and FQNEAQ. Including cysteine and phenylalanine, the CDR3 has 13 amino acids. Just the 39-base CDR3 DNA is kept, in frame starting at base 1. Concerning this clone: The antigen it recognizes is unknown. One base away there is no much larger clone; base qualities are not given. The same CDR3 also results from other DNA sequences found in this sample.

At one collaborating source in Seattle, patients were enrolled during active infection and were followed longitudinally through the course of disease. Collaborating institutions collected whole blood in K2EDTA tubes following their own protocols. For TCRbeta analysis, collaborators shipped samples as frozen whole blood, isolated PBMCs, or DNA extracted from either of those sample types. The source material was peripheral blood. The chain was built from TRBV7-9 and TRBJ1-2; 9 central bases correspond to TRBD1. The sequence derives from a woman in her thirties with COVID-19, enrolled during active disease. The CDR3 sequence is CASSLQGADGYTF. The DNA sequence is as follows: TGTGCCAGCAGTTTACAGGGGGCCGATGGCTACACCTTC.